These 5 T cell receptor beta chains came from one sample sequenced in a study of T cell responses to AZD1222 COVID-19 vaccine. Profiled with immunoSEQ multiplex PCR; TCRdb holds only in-frame clones, not every one. The sample carries 100,000 or so clones, around nine tenths recorded once. The sequences come from peripheral blood, collected on day 0 of AZD1222 vaccination. These receptors all come from an adult in good health.

The chain couples TRBV4-1 to TRBJ2-1; no clear D gene. CDR1 is MGHRA, CDR2 YSYEKL, per germline. The CDR3 has 15 residues. With 1 base removed from V and 0 bases from J, the gap between germline ends came to 7 bases. CDR3 DNA: TGCGCCAGCAGCCAAGTGGCCACCTCCTACAATGAGCAGTTCTTC. This translates into CASSQVATSYNEQFF.

V and J are TRBV15 and TRBJ1-5; D gene unclear. Trimming pared 5 bases from V and 5 bases from J, leaving 10 bases between. This CDR3 comprises 13 residues. CDR1 is LNHNV and CDR2 is YYDKDF in the germline V gene (reference sequence). CDR3: CATSGGDYQPQHF. The DNA for the CDR3 is TGTGCCACCAGCGGTGGGGATTATCAGCCCCAGCATTTT.

This clone was seen more than once but under ten times. The J gene is TRBJ1-2, the V gene TRBV23-1; D not certain. TRBV23-1 is given ORF status, its function remaining uncertain. This CDR3 comprises 14 residues. V lost 2 bases, J lost 1 base, and 8 bases lay in between. In DNA, the CDR3 is TGCGCCAGCAGTCAAAGTAGGTGTAACTATGGCTACACCTTC. Its protein product is CASSQSRCNYGYTF.

Turning to this clone: The sample has other DNA sequences that encode this CDR3 too. The chain carries TRBV9 and TRBJ2-3, with 8 bases that match TRBD2. The CDR3 spans 15 residues. V trimming: 0 bases; J trimming: 4 bases; junction bases outside the gene matches: 4. CDR1 is SGDLS and CDR2 is YYNGEE in the germline V gene. As DNA, the CDR3 is TGTGCCAGCAGCGTAGCTGGGACTAGGGCAGATACGCAGTATTTT. As protein: CASSVAGTRADTQYF.

The gene calls are TRBV19 and TRBJ1-1; tentatively, D is TRBD1 (5 bases). Germline CDR1 is LNHDA and CDR2 is SQIVND (reference sequence). CDR3 size: 16 residues. The V gene lost 5 bases and the J gene lost 5 bases, with 21 bases spanning the gap. Written as DNA, the CDR3 is TGTGCCAGTAGTGACCCGGGACGCAGGCTAGGAACTGAAGCTTTCTTT. Translating gives CASSDPGRRLGTEAFF.